Described below is a single T cell receptor beta chain sequence and its context. What it binds is unknown. PCR employed 60 Vbeta and 13 Jbeta primers. The table came from immunoSEQ multiplex PCR; TCRdb's copy has only in-frame clones and leaves some out. The listing contains fewer than 150,000 clones. These data originate in a study of cytomegalovirus exposure and HLA in healthy donors. Study as a whole: Earlier findings included some 120 million unique TCR beta sequences obtained from about 170 million T cells. Study observations and caveats: From TCR beta sequences, most subjects' HLA-A and HLA-B alleles were reportedly predicted accurately. Upon later analysis, TCR association rates were observed to vary by HLA locus, being highest for DRB1 and lowest for HLA-C. Most TCR sequences were seen very rarely across donors, but some public TCRs occurred in many.

V was trimmed by 3 bases and J by 2 bases, leaving 10 bases between them. The CDR3 totals 14 residues. CDR1 is KGHSH, CDR2 LQKENI, per germline. The origin of this receptor is a man aged 35 to 55 in good health and CMV-seronegative. Sequenced sample: PBMCs. The chain couples TRBV18 to TRBJ2-5; possibly TRBD2 for D (6 bases). This CDR3 reads CASSPGGKQETQYF. Here the CDR3 DNA reads TGTGCCAGCTCACCGGGAGGAAAACAAGAGACCCAGTACTTC. Full variable domain (remainder filled in from reference TRBV18 and TRBJ2-5): NAGVMQNPRHLVRRRGQEARLRCSPMKGHSHVYWYRQLPEEGLKFMVYLQKENIIDESGMPKERFSAEFPKEGPSILRIQQVVRGDSAAYFCASSPGGKQETQYFGPGTRLLVL.